The rows below give T cell receptor beta chains drawn from one sample of a study of blood T cell repertoires in COVID-19. The method was immunoSEQ multiplex PCR; TCRdb's version includes in-frame clones alone and lacks a portion of them. Of 250,000 or so clones in the sample, around 90% were seen once. The sample was PBMCs or T cells enriched from blood (not recorded which). These receptors all stem from a woman younger than 45 with acute COVID-19. Both conserved end residues are part of each CDR3. Fields, in order: V gene, J gene, D gene, CDR3 length, CDR3 DNA, CDR3 protein. D genes are given only for firm matches.

TRBV6-5	TRBJ1-2	NA	14	TGTGCCAGCAGTTCCCATCGGGGGGGGATGGGCTACACCTTC	CASSSHRGGMGYTF
TRBV12-3/TRBV12-4	TRBJ1-1	NA	12	TGTGCCAGCACAACCGCGGGAGGTGAAGCTTTCTTT	CASTTAGGEAFF
TRBV5-5	TRBJ1-6	NA	12	TGTGCCAGCAGCTTGGCCATAAACACCCTCCACTTT	CASSLAINTLHF
TRBV9	TRBJ1-4	NA	13	TGTGCCAGCAGCGCCCTGGGGGGGGAAAAACTGTTTTTT	CASSALGGEKLFF
TRBV2	TRBJ1-5	TRBD1	16	TGTGCCAGCAGTGTATCAGGGGGCGATTCTTACCAGCCCCAGCATTTT	CASSVSGGDSYQPQHF
TRBV7-6	TRBJ2-1	TRBD1	16	TGTGCCAGCAGCTCCGACAGGGCCCGATCCTACAATGAGCAGTTCTTC	CASSSDRARSYNEQFF
TRBV4-1	TRBJ2-2	TRBD1	18	TGCGCCAGCAGCCAAGAAGACGGAACAGGGGGCTACACCGGGGAGCTGTTTTTT	CASSQEDGTGGYTGELFF
TRBV14	TRBJ2-2	NA	14	TGTGCCAGCAGCCCCCTCGGGGTTGACGGGGAGCTGTTTTTT	CASSPLGVDGELFF
TRBV19	TRBJ1-3	TRBD1	16	TGTGCCAGTAGCCGGGACAGACCGATCTCTGGAAACACCATATATTTT	CASSRDRPISGNTIYF
TRBV4-1	TRBJ1-1	TRBD1	14	TGCGCCAGCAGCCAACGGACAGGCGTCGGTGAAGCTTTCTTT	CASSQRTGVGEAFF
TRBV3-1/TRBV3-2	TRBJ1-6	NA	20	TGTGCCAGCAGCCAGTCGCCAGGGAAGCCGACCAGCTCCTATAATTCACCCCTCCACTTT	CASSQSPGKPTSSYNSPLHF